Each of the 21 T cell receptor beta chains below was sequenced from the same sample in a study of type 1 and type 2 diabetes patients. Genomic DNA was the PCR template. The TCR beta CDR3 region was amplified using 30 forward and 13 reverse primers. TCRdb re-derived calls from the multiplex PCR reads in MiXCR, one entry per CDR3 protein. This table holds around 300,000 distinct CDR3 sequences, 45% to 60% found once. The sample consisted of peripheral blood mononuclear cells (PBMCs). The receptors shown here come from a man between 18 and 35 years old with type 2 diabetes.

This clonotype was counted between two and nine times. The chain uses TRBV2 and TRBJ2-3, with 11 bases matching TRBD2. CDR1 and CDR2 from the germline V gene are SNHLY and FYNNEI. Losses at the gene ends were 8 bases for V and 0 bases for J; bases not matched to a gene: 4. There are 15 residues in the CDR3. CDR3 protein: CASLAGGASTDTQYF. In DNA, the CDR3 is TGTGCCAGCTTAGCGGGAGGGGCTAGCACAGATACGCAGTATTTT.

The gene calls are TRBV29-1 and TRBJ2-1; D possibly corresponds to TRBD1 (6 bases). V was pared by 5 bases and J by 7 bases, with 18 bases between. From germline, CDR1 is SQVTM and CDR2 ANQGSEA. The CDR3 loop spans 14 amino acids. CDR3 sequence (DNA): TGCAGCGTTCTTAGGGGGATCGTAAAAAATGAGCAGTTCTTC. It specifies CSVLRGIVKNEQFF.

This clonotype was observed once. V and J are TRBV7-2 and TRBJ1-1; D may be TRBD1 (6 bases). The CDR3 has 15 residues. The germline gives CDR1 SGHTA, CDR2 FQGNSA. Between the trimmed V and J ends, which lost 5 bases and 3 bases, there was a span of 16 bases. CDR3 loop: CASSGQGREYTEAFF. CDR3 DNA: TGTGCCAGCAGCGGGCAGGGGAGGGAGTACACTGAAGCTTTCTTT.

The chain has TRBV2 and TRBJ1-4; D gene unclear. Trimming stripped 6 bases from V and 5 bases from J, with 13 bases between. The CDR3 length is 14 residues. CDR1 is SNHLY and CDR2 is FYNNEI in the germline V gene. The CDR3: CASRRVQTNEKLFF. The CDR3 DNA follows: TGTGCCAGCAGAAGGGTGCAGACGAATGAAAAACTGTTTTTT.

This clonotype was seen more than once but under ten times. The V gene is TRBV7-3, the J gene TRBJ2-1; 7 bases map to TRBD2. CDR3 length equals 16 residues. J was trimmed by 7 bases and V by 2 bases; bases with no gene match: 11. Germline values: CDR1 SGHTA, CDR2 FQGTGA. Here the CDR3 reads CASSLSAGEGQNEQFF. The CDR3 bases are TGTGCCAGCAGCTTATCGGCGGGAGAGGGTCAGAATGAGCAGTTCTTC.

This clonotype was detected only a few times. The J gene is TRBJ2-6, the V gene TRBV6-5; D not certain. Trimming left V 6 bases short and J 0 bases short, with 12 bases between. Germline CDR1 MNHEY, CDR2 SVGAGI. The CDR3 is 16 amino acids. For the CDR3, the DNA is TGTGCCAGCAGCCAACAAGTCGGCTCTGGGGCCAACGTCCTGACTTTC. It translates to CASSQQVGSGANVLTF.

V gene TRBV30 combines with J gene TRBJ1-1; D might be TRBD1 (6 bases). The CDR3 contains 16 residues. Trimming shortened V by 4 bases and J by 3 bases, and 21 bases separated the two germline ends. Germline CDR1 GTSNPN, CDR2 SVGIG (reference sequence). DNA of the CDR3: TGTGCCTGGACCCCTCCCTTGGGGGGGCGGTACACTGAAGCTTTCTTT. Its translation is CAWTPPLGGRYTEAFF. The full variable domain, completed using reference TRBV30 and TRBJ1-1, is SQTIHQWPATLVQPVGSPLSLECTVEGTSNPNLYWYRQAAGRGLQLLFYSVGIGQISSEVPQNLSASRPQDRQFILSSKKLLLSDSGFYLCAWTPPLGGRYTEAFFGQGTRLTVV.

This clonotype was observed a few times. The chain employs TRBV7-9 and TRBJ2-5, with D uncertain. The germline V gene encodes CDR1 SEHNR and CDR2 FQNEAQ (reference sequence). Trimming cost V 0 bases and J 2 bases, with 10 bases left between them. The CDR3 runs 15 residues. The CDR3 DNA sequence: TGTGCCAGCAGCTTAGCGCGCAATACTCAAGAGACCCAGTACTTC. It translates to CASSLARNTQETQYF.

The V and J genes are TRBV20-1 and TRBJ1-5, with 12 nucleotides matching TRBD1. CDR1 is DFQATT and CDR2 is SNEGSKA in the germline V gene (reference sequence). J was trimmed by 1 base and V by 0 bases; bases with no gene match: 10. The CDR3 totals 19 residues. CDR3 protein: CSARDLGTGGAPSNQPQHF. The DNA of the CDR3 is TGCAGTGCTAGAGATTTGGGGACAGGGGGCGCCCCGAGCAATCAGCCCCAGCATTTT.

J is TRBJ2-1 and V is TRBV18, with 8 bases aligning to TRBD1. The CDR3 has 17 residues. In germline, CDR1 is KGHSH, CDR2 LQKENI. V lost 2 bases, J lost 4 bases, and 10 bases stayed unmatched. The CDR3 here is CASSPTATGAGYNEQFF. CDR3 coding DNA: TGTGCCAGCTCACCAACGGCGACAGGGGCGGGTTACAATGAGCAGTTCTTC.

This clonotype was seen a few times. The rearrangement links TRBV5-1 to TRBJ2-2, with a weak D call TRBD1 (6 bases). Germline V gene lookup returns CDR1 SGHRS and CDR2 YFSETQ. The CDR3 runs 15 residues. The V gene lost 1 base and the J gene lost 1 base, with 8 bases spanning the gap. In DNA, the CDR3 is TGCGCCAGCAGCTTGACAGGGAAGAACACCGGGGAGCTGTTTTTT. The encoded protein is CASSLTGKNTGELFF.

This clonotype was detected ten times or more. V gene TRBV7-8 combines with J gene TRBJ1-6, with 7 bases fitting TRBD1. Germline CDR1 and CDR2: SGHVS and FQNEAQ. There are 16 residues in the CDR3. Trimming removed 4 bases from V and 9 bases from J; junction bases left unmatched: 12. CDR3 in amino acids: CASSSRQQGNSSPLHF. In DNA form, the CDR3 reads TGTGCCAGCAGCTCCCGCCAACAGGGGAACAGTTCACCCCTCCACTTT.

The V call is TRBV2, the J call TRBJ2-7, with D tentatively TRBD1 (5 bases). The ends were cut back, 2 bases at V and 1 base at J, with 9 bases in the middle. The CDR3 has 14 residues. Germline V gene lookup returns CDR1 SNHLY and CDR2 FYNNEI. The CDR3 DNA follows: TGTGCCAGCAGTGAACAGGGTTCGTCCTACGAGCAGTACTTC. Protein: CASSEQGSSYEQYF.

The chain combines TRBV25-1 with TRBJ2-5; possibly TRBD1 for D (6 bases). Germline V gives CDR1 MGHDK, CDR2 SYGVNS. The CDR3 runs 13 residues. The V end lost 9 bases, the J end lost 5 bases, and 16 bases lay between the germline ends. Written as DNA, the CDR3 is TGTGCCAGTAAGGCGACAGGCGTTGAGACCCAGTACTTC. Translation: CASKATGVETQYF.

This clonotype showed up just a few times. CDR3 sequence: CAISDGPKGYEQFF. The DNA of the CDR3 is TGTGCCATCAGTGATGGGCCTAAGGGGTATGAGCAGTTCTTC. The chain couples TRBV10-3 to TRBJ2-1; TRBD1 might be the D (5 bases). This CDR3 has 14 residues. Germline-derived CDR1 and CDR2 are ENHRY and SYGVKD. Trimming took off 3 bases at V and 8 bases at J, with 14 bases between the two ends.

This clonotype was picked up a small number of times. This sequence joins TRBV25-1 and TRBJ2-3; 9 bases agree with TRBD2. V was pared by 6 bases and J by 4 bases, with 8 bases of the junction left unmatched. The germline V gene encodes CDR1 MGHDK and CDR2 SYGVNS. The CDR3 spans 15 residues. CDR3 residues: CASREREDPADTQYF. The CDR3 DNA is TGTGCCAGCAGAGAGCGGGAGGATCCCGCAGATACGCAGTATTTT.

The chain employs TRBV12-3 or TRBV12-4 and TRBJ2-7; D might be TRBD2 (5 bases). This CDR3 contains 13 residues. The V end was cut by 5 bases, the J end by 0 bases, with 8 bases between. The chain's CDR3 is CASSLRDSYEQYF. The CDR3 nucleotides are TGTGCCAGCAGTCTACGGGACTCCTACGAGCAGTACTTC.

The chain is built from TRBV6-5 and TRBJ1-6; possibly TRBD1 for D (5 bases). Trimming pared 6 bases from V and 11 bases from J, leaving 17 bases between. CDR3 length: 14 amino acids. CDR1 is MNHEY, CDR2 SVGAGI, per germline. This CDR3 reads CASSIAGLEAPLHF. The CDR3 DNA follows: TGTGCCAGCAGCATTGCAGGGTTGGAGGCACCCCTCCACTTT.

This clonotype was seen at least ten times. The rearrangement joins TRBV12-3 or TRBV12-4 to TRBJ2-7; D not certain. The CDR3 is 14 amino acids. V lost 8 bases, J lost 6 bases, and 20 bases lay in between. The CDR3 loop reads CASCIGLRYVEQYF. The CDR3 bases are TGTGCCAGCTGCATTGGCCTACGATACGTCGAGCAGTACTTC.

The chain recombines TRBV9 with TRBJ2-1; TRBD2 matches 10 bases. J was trimmed by 10 bases and V by 8 bases; bases with no gene match: 15. Germline lookup yields CDR1 SGDLS and CDR2 YYNGEE. The CDR3 runs 15 residues. The CDR3 nucleotides read TGTGCCAGTTCGAACCAGCTAGCGGGGGCCTACGAGCAGTTCTTC. Translated: CASSNQLAGAYEQFF.

This clonotype was detected a few times. The V call is TRBV20-1, the J call TRBJ2-7; no reliable D call. The germline V gene encodes CDR1 DFQATT and CDR2 SNEGSKA (reference sequence). The V end was cut by 6 bases, the J end by 5 bases, with 20 bases between. The CDR3 sequence is 14 residues long. The CDR3 DNA reads TGCAGTGCGACCAACTGGGGTAGGTTCGACGAGCAGTACTTC. Protein sequence: CSATNWGRFDEQYF.